The source of this T cell receptor (beta chain) is a study of T cell responses to AZD1222 COVID-19 vaccine. The germline CDR1 and CDR2 sequences are LGHDT and YNNKEL (reference sequence). CDR3 length equals 18 residues. V was pared by 4 bases and J by 9 bases, with 28 bases between. The table came from immunoSEQ multiplex PCR; TCRdb's copy has only in-frame clones and leaves some out. Of fewer than 90,000 clones listed, 70% to 90% are singletons. The sample in question was peripheral blood, obtained 28 days after the second AZD1222 dose. The chain has TRBV3-1 (or the pseudogene TRBV3-2) and TRBJ2-1; TRBD2 might be the D (6 bases). This receptor was obtained from an adult who received the AZD1222 COVID-19 vaccine. The CDR3 region is CASSPQHLSGTSMGEQFF. DNA for the CDR3: TGTGCCAGCAGCCCACAACACTTATCAGGGACTTCTATGGGTGAGCAGTTCTTC.